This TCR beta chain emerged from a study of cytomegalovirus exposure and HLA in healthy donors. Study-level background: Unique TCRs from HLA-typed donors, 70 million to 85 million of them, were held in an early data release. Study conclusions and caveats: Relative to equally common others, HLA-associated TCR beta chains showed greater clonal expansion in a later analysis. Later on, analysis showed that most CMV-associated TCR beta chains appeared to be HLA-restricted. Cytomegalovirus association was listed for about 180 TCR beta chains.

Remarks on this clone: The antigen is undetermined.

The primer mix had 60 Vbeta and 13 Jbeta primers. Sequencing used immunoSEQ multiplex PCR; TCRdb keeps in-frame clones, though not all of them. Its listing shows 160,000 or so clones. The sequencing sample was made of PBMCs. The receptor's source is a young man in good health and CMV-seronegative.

The CDR3 DNA reads as TGTGCCAGCAGTTTATCGGGACAGTTCAGCTCTGGGGCCAACGTCCTGACTTTC. This translates into CASSLSGQFSSGANVLTF. The chain employs TRBV27 and TRBJ2-6, with 7 nucleotides matching TRBD1. From germline, CDR1 is MNHEY and CDR2 SMNVEV (reference sequence). The CDR3 spans 18 residues. Losses at the gene ends were 0 bases for V and 0 bases for J; bases not matched to a gene: 5.